This is a list of T cell receptor beta chains from one sample in a study of beta chain features in type 1 diabetes. Sequenced by immunoSEQ multiplex PCR; TCRdb stores in-frame clones only, minus some. Of around 500,000 clones listed, roughly 11% are singletons. The sample was naive CD4+ T cells from blood. The receptors shown here come from a young woman in good health. The CDR3 runs from the conserved cysteine through the conserved F or W. A D gene is named only where the DNA matches it firmly. Clone size is shown for a subset of rows, as once, few, many or a class of expanded clone.

D | J | V | size | DNA | CDR3
TRBD1 | TRBJ2-1 | TRBV5-1 | few | TGCGCCAGCAGCTTGGCAGTGACAGGGGGGAATGAGCAGTTCTTC | CASSLAVTGGNEQFF
NA | TRBJ2-2 | TRBV19 | few | TGTGCCACCCAGGATTCGAACACCGGGGAGCTGTTTTTT | CATQDSNTGELFF
NA | TRBJ1-4 | TRBV25-1 | NA | TGTGCCAGCAGTGACATCCCGGGGGGTGTAGATGAAAAACTGTTTTTT | CASSDIPGGVDEKLFF
NA | TRBJ1-2 | TRBV5-8 | few | TGTGCCAGCAGCCGTTATATGGGAGGAAGCTATGGCTACACCTTC | CASSRYMGGSYGYTF
NA | TRBJ2-3 | TRBV7-3 | NA | TGTGCCAGCAGCCCAAGGGTAGCTGGGTCCACAGATACGCAGTATTTT | CASSPRVAGSTDTQYF
TRBD2 | TRBJ2-5 | TRBV15 | few | TGTGCCACACTAGCCAGCGGGGGGGCAAGAGAGACCCAGTACTTC | CATLASGGARETQYF
NA | TRBJ1-1 | TRBV7-2 | NA | TGTGCCAGCAGTTCTCAGGCGAACACTGAAGCTTTCTTT | CASSSQANTEAFF
NA | TRBJ2-2 | TRBV29-1 | NA | TGCAGCGTTTACAGGATTCGGACCGGGGAGCTGTTTTTT | CSVYRIRTGELFF
TRBD2 | TRBJ2-1 | TRBV10-3 | NA | TGTGCCATCAGTCCCCCTAGCGGGAGGGCCGGTGAGCAGTTCTTC | CAISPPSGRAGEQFF
NA | TRBJ2-2 | TRBV14 | few | TGTGCCAGCAGCCAACTGACTACCTCGCACACCGGGGAGCTGTTTTTT | CASSQLTTSHTGELFF
NA | TRBJ1-2 | TRBV10-3 | few | TGTGCCATCAGGTCGGGGGCCTATGGCTACACCTTC | CAIRSGAYGYTF
TRBD2 | TRBJ2-6 | TRBV18 | few | TGTGCCAGCTCGCATGGGACTAGCGGGACTGGGGCCAACGTCCTGACTTTC | CASSHGTSGTGANVLTF
NA | TRBJ1-1 | TRBV7-6 | few | TGTGCCAGCAGCCCTAGACCGACAGAGAACACTGAAGCTTTCTTT | CASSPRPTENTEAFF
TRBD2 | TRBJ2-3 | TRBV7-9 | NA | TGTGCCAGCAGCCCCCCCGGACTAGCGGACACAGATACGCAGTATTTT | CASSPPGLADTDTQYF
TRBD2 | TRBJ2-3 | TRBV5-1 | few | TGCGCCAGCAGCTTTAACCCGACTAGCCGGAGCACAGATACGCAGTATTTT | CASSFNPTSRSTDTQYF
NA | TRBJ1-2 | TRBV19 | NA | TGTGCCAGTAGTATAAGGGGCAGGGGATATGGCTACACCTTC | CASSIRGRGYGYTF
NA | TRBJ2-3 | TRBV7-9 | NA | TGTGCCAGCAGCTTGGACTTTTCAGATACGCAGTATTTT | CASSLDFSDTQYF
NA | TRBJ2-5 | TRBV19 | NA | TGTGCCAGTAGTATTCCAGGGTCCCCAGGGACCCAGTACTTC | CASSIPGSPGTQYF
NA | TRBJ1-1 | TRBV7-2 | few | TGTGCCAGCAGTTCCGTAGGCAGGAACACTGAAGCTTTCTTT | CASSSVGRNTEAFF
TRBD1 | TRBJ2-3 | TRBV28 | NA | TGTGCCAGCAGTCCGGGACAGGGCGACACAGATACGCAGTATTTT | CASSPGQGDTDTQYF
TRBD2 | TRBJ2-7 | TRBV30 | NA | TGTGCCTGGAGTCCACGACTAGCGGGAGCTAGGGGCGAGCAGTACTTC | CAWSPRLAGARGEQYF
NA | TRBJ1-4 | TRBV7-9 | few | TGTGCCAGCAGCTTCGGGGAGGTCAGGGTTGAAAAACTGTTTTTT | CASSFGEVRVEKLFF
NA | TRBJ1-1 | TRBV29-1 | NA | TGCAGCGTTGTTGGTACTGAAGCTTTCTTT | CSVVGTEAFF
NA | TRBJ2-1 | TRBV19 | NA | TGTGCCAGTAGTGGTCTTCGTAGCTCCTACAATGAGCAGTTCTTC | CASSGLRSSYNEQFF
TRBD1 | TRBJ1-1 | TRBV2 | NA | TGTGCCAGCAGTGAAGGGACAGGTAACAAAGCTTTCTTT | CASSEGTGNKAFF
NA | TRBJ1-2 | TRBV27 | few | TGTGCCACCTCTGACAGTAACTATGGCTACACCTTC | CATSDSNYGYTF
TRBD1 | TRBJ1-2 | TRBV10-3 | few | TGTGCCATCAGGGACAGGGAGGACTATGGCTACACCTTC | CAIRDREDYGYTF
NA | TRBJ1-6 | TRBV15 | few | TGTGCCACCAGCAGAGATCCGGGTCGATCACCCCTCCACTTT | CATSRDPGRSPLHF
TRBD1 | TRBJ2-1 | TRBV27 | few | TGTGCCAGCAGTCCGCAACAGGGGATTTACAATGAGCAGTTCTTC | CASSPQQGIYNEQFF
NA | TRBJ2-5 | TRBV9 | NA | TGTGCCAGCAGCCCAATGGACTACCTCCAAGAGACCCAGTACTTC | CASSPMDYLQETQYF
TRBD2 | TRBJ2-1 | TRBV2 | few | TGTGCCAGCAGCCTACGACGGCGGGAGTACAATGAGCAGTTCTTC | CASSLRRREYNEQFF
NA | TRBJ2-5 | TRBV9 | NA | TGTGCCAGCAGCCCTCTCACACTTCCGGGAATGGTCCAGTACTTC | CASSPLTLPGMVQYF
NA | TRBJ2-3 | TRBV5-6 | NA | TGTGCCAGCAGCTTGACGTTTTCGGGTACGCAGTATTTT | CASSLTFSGTQYF
TRBD2 | TRBJ2-2 | TRBV9 | few | TGTGCCAGCAGCGTAGTCCTAGCGGGGCAAACCGGGGAGCTGTTTTTT | CASSVVLAGQTGELFF
TRBD2 | TRBJ2-1 | TRBV10-3 | NA | TGTGCCATCAGTGAGGAGACTAGCGGGAGGAAGGGGAATGAGCAGTTCTTC | CAISEETSGRKGNEQFF
NA | TRBJ2-3 | TRBV30 | NA | TGTGCCTGGAGAAGAGGAGGGGGTACAGATACGCAGTATTTT | CAWRRGGGTDTQYF
TRBD1 | TRBJ2-5 | TRBV6-5 | NA | TGTGCCAGCAGTTACGCAGACAGGGGGCCGGAGACCCAGTACTTC | CASSYADRGPETQYF
NA | TRBJ2-1 | TRBV19 | NA | TGTGCCAGTACTAAGGGGTACTACAATGAGCAGTTCTTC | CASTKGYYNEQFF
NA | TRBJ1-6 | TRBV6-1 | NA | NA | CASSEFGNGGSSPLHF
NA | TRBJ1-1 | TRBV6-5 | once | TGTGCCAGCAGTTACTCTTCGATGAACACTGAAGCTTTCTTT | CASSYSSMNTEAFF
NA | TRBJ1-3 | TRBV2 | few | TGTGCCAGCACCTTCCGATCCGGAAACACCATATATTTT | CASTFRSGNTIYF
NA | TRBJ2-4 | TRBV2 | NA | TGTGCCAGTAATTTGGGACTCCAAAACATTCAGTACTTC | CASNLGLQNIQYF
NA | TRBJ1-1 | TRBV6-5 | few | TGTGCCAGCAGCTTCGAAGTAAACACTGAAGCTTTCTTT | CASSFEVNTEAFF
NA | TRBJ1-1 | TRBV25-1 | NA | TGTGCCAGCAGTGTCCTAGGGTGGCAGGGGAGAACTGAAGCTTTCTTT | CASSVLGWQGRTEAFF
NA | TRBJ2-7 | TRBV12-5 | few | TGTGCTAGTGGTTTGGTAAAGGGCAGGGGACCCGACGAGCAGTACTTC | CASGLVKGRGPDEQYF
NA | TRBJ2-1 | TRBV2 | few | TGTGCCAGCAGCAGGGAGTGGAGGGTCAATGAGCAGTTCTTC | CASSREWRVNEQFF
NA | TRBJ2-7 | TRBV7-9 | NA | TGTGCCAGCAGCTTTAGTCTCGAGCAGTACTTC | CASSFSLEQYF
NA | TRBJ1-2 | TRBV25-1 | few | TGTGCCAGCAGTGAATCGGGCCGGATCTATGGCTACACCTTC | CASSESGRIYGYTF
TRBD1 | TRBJ2-5 | TRBV4-2 | few | TGTGCCAGCAGCCCGGGACAGAAGTACCAAGAGACCCAGTACTTC | CASSPGQKYQETQYF
TRBD2 | TRBJ2-3 | TRBV7-9 | NA | TGTGCCAGCAGCTCCGGACTAGCGGAGATCACAGATACGCAGTATTTT | CASSSGLAEITDTQYF
TRBD1 | TRBJ2-2 | TRBV9 | few | TGTGCCAGCAGCACTGGGACAGGGTCCACCGGGGAGCTGTTTTTT | CASSTGTGSTGELFF
TRBD2 | TRBJ2-3 | TRBV7-2 | NA | TGTGCCAGCAGCGTTAAGCGGGGGAGCGCAGATACGCAGTATTTT | CASSVKRGSADTQYF
TRBD1 | TRBJ1-2 | TRBV15 | few | TGTGCCACCAGCAGAGTAGGGACAGGGGGCGGTGGCTACACCTTC | CATSRVGTGGGGYTF
TRBD1 | TRBJ2-7 | TRBV7-2 | few | TGTGCCAGCAGCTTAGCGGGACAGGGGGCAACGTACTTC | CASSLAGQGATYF
NA | TRBJ2-7 | TRBV11-3 | NA | TGTGCCAGCAGCTCTGGACGGTGGAATACCTACGAGCAGTACTTC | CASSSGRWNTYEQYF
NA | TRBJ1-2 | TRBV13 | NA | TGTGCCAGCAGCTCACCCAGGGGATCGTATGGCTACACCTTC | CASSSPRGSYGYTF
NA | TRBJ2-6 | TRBV18 | few | TGTGCCAGCTCTGCGGTGACTTCCTCTGGGGCCAACGTCCTGACTTTC | CASSAVTSSGANVLTF
NA | TRBJ2-5 | TRBV30 | few | TGTGCCTGGAGTGTATTGGGGGGAGAGACCCAGTACTTC | CAWSVLGGETQYF
NA | TRBJ1-3 | TRBV9 | few | TGTGCCAGCAGCCTGAGCTCTGGAAACACCATATATTTT | CASSLSSGNTIYF